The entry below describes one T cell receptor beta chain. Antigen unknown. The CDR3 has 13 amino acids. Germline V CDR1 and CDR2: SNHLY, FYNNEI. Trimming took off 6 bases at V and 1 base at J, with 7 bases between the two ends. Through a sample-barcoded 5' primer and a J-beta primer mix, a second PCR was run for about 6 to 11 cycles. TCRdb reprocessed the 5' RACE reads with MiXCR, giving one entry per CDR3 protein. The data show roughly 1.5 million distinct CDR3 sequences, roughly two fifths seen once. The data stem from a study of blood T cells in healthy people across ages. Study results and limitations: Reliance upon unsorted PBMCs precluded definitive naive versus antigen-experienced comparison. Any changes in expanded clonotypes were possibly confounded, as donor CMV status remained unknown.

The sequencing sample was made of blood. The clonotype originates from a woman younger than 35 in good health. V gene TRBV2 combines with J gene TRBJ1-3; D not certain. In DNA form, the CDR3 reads TGTGCCAGCAGGGGAGAATCTGGAAACACCATATATTTT. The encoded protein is CASRGESGNTIYF.